This passage covers 20 T cell receptor beta chains from one sample sequenced in a study of shared clonotypes between healthy human individuals. TCRdb keeps only in-frame clones here, not all; method: immunoSEQ multiplex PCR. The sample records 450,000 to 550,000 clones, about four fifths being singletons. Sequencing was carried out using PBMCs. These TCRs come from a woman in her thirties or forties in good health. Some clones in this sample may be carry-over from other donors' samples.

The chain joins TRBV19 to TRBJ1-1; TRBD1 might be the D (6 bases). There are 13 residues in the CDR3. CDR1 and CDR2 from the germline V gene are LNHDA and SQIVND (reference sequence). V lost 6 bases and J 4 bases, leaving 12 bases between the germline ends. CDR3: CASSKTGSTEAFF. DNA for the CDR3: TGTGCCAGTAGCAAAACAGGGAGCACTGAAGCTTTCTTT.

The chain is built from TRBV5-4 and TRBJ2-1; TRBD2 matches at 7 bases. From germline, CDR1 is SGHNT and CDR2 YYREEE (reference sequence). Germline trimming cut 4 bases from V and 9 bases from J; bases unmatched to any gene: 25. This CDR3 has 19 amino acids. For the CDR3, the DNA is TGTGCCAGCAGCAGTGGGGCTAGCGGACTGGGTCTTGGGGGGTTTGAGCAGTTCTTC. This sequence encodes CASSSGASGLGLGGFEQFF.

This clone was seen more than once but under ten times. The V call is TRBV7-2, the J call TRBJ2-7; possibly TRBD2 for D (6 bases). Germline-derived CDR1 and CDR2 are SGHTA and FQGNSA. The V end was cut by 5 bases, the J end by 2 bases, with 13 bases between. This CDR3 spans 14 amino acids. Here the CDR3 reads CASSPTGGPYEQYF. As DNA, the CDR3 is TGTGCCAGCAGCCCTACCGGGGGACCCTACGAGCAGTACTTC.

This clone has just a few counts. CDR3 in DNA: TGTGCCAGCAGCTACCGAGCTCAGAGTTACGAGCAGTACTTC. It yields the protein CASSYRAQSYEQYF. This rearrangement joins TRBV7-9 to TRBJ2-7; D remains ambiguous. Germline values: CDR1 SEHNR, CDR2 FQNEAQ (reference sequence). This CDR3 is 14 amino acids long. The V end was cut by 4 bases, the J end by 4 bases, with 14 bases between.

CDR3 nucleotides: TGTGCCAGCAGTTTCCGGGACAGGGGGCGGGAGAACACTGAAGCTTTCTTT. It yields the protein CASSFRDRGRENTEAFF. The rearrangement joins TRBV28 to TRBJ1-1; 12 nucleotides agree with TRBD1. Germline trimming cut 3 bases from V and 1 base from J; bases unmatched to any gene: 6. Germline CDR1 and CDR2: MDHEN and SYDVKM. This CDR3 spans 17 amino acids.

The J gene is TRBJ2-3, the V gene TRBV7-3, with D uncertain. CDR1 SGHTA and CDR2 FQGTGA come from the germline V gene. Deletions cut 4 bases from V and 2 bases from J, with 13 bases between. This CDR3 is 15 amino acids long. CDR3 region: CASSSSLYPTDTQYF. The CDR3 coding sequence is TGTGCCAGCAGCTCCTCACTCTACCCCACAGATACGCAGTATTTT.

The chain uses TRBV7-2 and TRBJ2-5; tentatively, D is TRBD2 (7 bases). V was trimmed by 1 base and J by 5 bases, leaving 11 bases between them. The germline gives CDR1 SGHTA, CDR2 FQGNSA. The CDR3 length is 14 residues. CDR3 in amino acids: CASSLEGGTETQYF. Written as DNA, the CDR3 is TGTGCCAGCAGCTTAGAGGGGGGGACGGAGACCCAGTACTTC.

The chain has TRBV11-2 and TRBJ2-1; weak D call: TRBD2 (5 bases). Trimming left V 0 bases short and J 2 bases short, with 14 bases between. CDR1 is SGHAT, CDR2 FQNNGV, per germline. The CDR3 is 17 amino acids. CDR3: CASSLESASGAYNEQFF. Here the CDR3 DNA reads TGTGCCAGCAGCTTAGAATCCGCCAGCGGAGCCTACAATGAGCAGTTCTTC.

This CDR3 reads CASSEDPGTVTYEQYF. The CDR3 coding sequence is TGTGCCAGCAGCGAGGATCCCGGGACGGTTACCTACGAGCAGTACTTC. The chain links TRBV5-6 to TRBJ2-7, with D perhaps given as TRBD1 or TRBD2 (5 bases each). Per the germline V gene, CDR1 is SGHDT and CDR2 is YYEEEE. The ends were cut back, 4 bases at V and 2 bases at J, with 19 bases in the middle. The CDR3 length is 16 residues.

On this clone itself: One end of the junction varies from germline; a read error may be responsible. The chain uses TRBV30 and TRBJ2-3; 11 bases line up with TRBD2. Germline V CDR1 and CDR2: GTSNPN, SVGIG (reference sequence). The CDR3 is made up of 12 amino acids. DNA of the CDR3: TGTGCCTGGAGCCCAGGGGGACTAGCGGCTCATTTT. Its protein product is CAWSPGGLAAHF.

The V call is TRBV20-1, the J call TRBJ2-7; D might be TRBD1 or TRBD2, each matching 5 bases. This CDR3 spans 10 amino acids. Germline-derived CDR1 and CDR2 are DFQATT and SNEGSKA (reference sequence). CDR3 region: CSSGSVGQYF. DNA for the CDR3: TGCAGCTCAGGGAGCGTCGGGCAGTACTTC.

The rearrangement joins TRBV2 to TRBJ2-7; the D gene is possibly TRBD1 (6 bases). This CDR3 has 14 amino acids. Germline-derived CDR1 and CDR2 are SNHLY and FYNNEI. V lost 6 bases and J lost 3, with 15 bases in between. The CDR3 nucleotides are TGTGCCAGCAGGAACCCGGGACATAGCTACGAGCAGTACTTC. Protein sequence: CASRNPGHSYEQYF.

The CDR3: CASSFGTGGASNYGYTF. As DNA, the CDR3 is TGTGCCAGCAGCTTTGGAACAGGGGGCGCTTCTAACTATGGCTACACCTTC. The gene calls are TRBV5-4 and TRBJ1-2, with 9 bases fitting TRBD1. The CDR3 has 17 amino acids. The germline gives CDR1 SGHNT, CDR2 YYREEE (reference sequence). The J segment lost 0 bases and the V segment lost 2 bases, leaving 8 bases of the junction unmatched.

The chain has TRBV5-5 and TRBJ1-5, with 9 bases lining up with TRBD1. The length of the CDR3 is 15 residues. CDR1 is SGHKS and CDR2 is YYEKEE in the germline V gene (reference sequence). V was clipped by 2 bases and J by 7 bases; unmatched bases: 7. The CDR3 DNA sequence: TGTGCCAGCAGCTTAGGACAGGGGTTTAGGCAGCCCCAGCATTTT. As protein: CASSLGQGFRQPQHF.

The chain couples TRBV11-2 to TRBJ2-5; no clear D gene. V dropped 0 bases and J dropped 4 bases, with 9 bases sitting between them. Looked up from germline, CDR1 is SGHAT and CDR2 is FQNNGV. The CDR3 length is 14 residues. CDR3 protein: CASSLDAGPETQYF. CDR3 bases: TGTGCCAGCAGCTTAGATGCAGGTCCAGAGACCCAGTACTTC.

The chain carries TRBV28 and TRBJ2-1; TRBD2 matches 9 bases. The germline V gene has CDR1 MDHEN and CDR2 SYDVKM. J lost 7 bases, V lost 5 bases, and 9 bases had no gene match. The CDR3 is 15 residues long. The CDR3 reads CASSDPGLAYNEQFF. CDR3 nucleotides: TGTGCCAGCAGTGACCCGGGACTAGCTTATAATGAGCAGTTCTTC.

The V call is TRBV9, the J call TRBJ1-6; weak D call: TRBD1 (6 bases). Trimming pared 1 base from V and 8 bases from J, leaving 13 bases between. CDR1 and CDR2 (germline): SGDLS, YYNGEE. This CDR3 contains 15 residues. The CDR3, as DNA: TGTGCCAGCAGCGTAAAAGGGGGTGATTATTCACCCCTCCACTTT. This codes for CASSVKGGDYSPLHF.

The rearrangement joins TRBV11-2 to TRBJ1-6; D is unresolved. CDR3 length: 16 amino acids. Germline V CDR1 and CDR2: SGHAT, FQNNGV. The ends were cut back, 0 bases at V and 6 bases at J, with 12 bases in the middle. CDR3 region: CASSLDRGYSNSPLHF. As DNA, the CDR3 is TGTGCCAGCAGCTTAGATAGAGGATACTCTAATTCACCCCTCCACTTT.

V usage is TRBV7-3 and J usage is TRBJ2-1; 8 bases line up with TRBD2. Unmatched junction bases numbered 8, after V lost 5 bases and J lost 2 bases. The length of the CDR3 is 16 residues. The germline CDR1 and CDR2 sequences are SGHTA and FQGTGA. CDR3 bases: TGTGCCAGCAGCCAACCCGGACTAGCAGCCTACAATGAGCAGTTCTTC. This translates into CASSQPGLAAYNEQFF.

This chain connects TRBV5-1 to TRBJ1-2, with 10 bases fitting TRBD1. The V segment lost 0 bases and the J segment 8 bases; nucleotides outside the gene matches: 4. Germline assignment: CDR1 SGHRS and CDR2 YFSETQ. The CDR3 is made up of 14 amino acids. The CDR3 DNA sequence: TGCGCCAGCAGCTTGGTCGGACAGGGGGGAGGCTACACCTTC. Its protein is CASSLVGQGGGYTF. Looking up the rest from reference TRBV5-1 and TRBJ1-2 gives the full variable domain: KAGVTQTPRYLIKTRGQQVTLSCSPISGHRSVSWYQQTPGQGLQFLFEYFSETQRNKGNFPGRFSGRQFSNSRSEMNVSTLELGDSALYLCASSLVGQGGGYTFGSGTRLTVV.